These 20 T cell receptor beta chains were sequenced from one sample in a study of control samples from healthy donors and cancer patients. Using immunoSEQ multiplex PCR, the repertoire was profiled, and TCRdb retains in-frame clones only, with some absent. The table shows around 200,000 clones, with 90% to 95% occurring only once. Sequenced material: blood. Receptors originate from a man younger than 30 in good health.

The chain couples TRBV18 to TRBJ1-4; D is unresolved. V was shortened by 0 bases and J by 6 bases, with 8 bases between the two germline ends. The CDR3 is 14 residues long. CDR1 and CDR2 from the germline V gene are KGHSH and LQKENI. CDR3: CASSPPGSDEKLFF. The CDR3 DNA reads TGTGCCAGCTCACCACCGGGCTCGGATGAAAAACTGTTTTTT.

The V and J genes are TRBV7-8 and TRBJ2-7; 9 nucleotides match TRBD2. Germline V lookup: CDR1 SGHVS, CDR2 FQNEAQ. The CDR3 totals 16 residues. Trimming removed 5 bases from V and 3 bases from J; junction bases left unmatched: 11. CDR3: CASSVGLAGAFYEQYF. The CDR3 bases are TGTGCCAGCAGCGTCGGTTTAGCGGGGGCTTTCTACGAGCAGTACTTC.

V is TRBV7-9 and J is TRBJ2-7; perhaps TRBD1 as D (5 bases). Trimming pared 8 bases from V and 3 bases from J, leaving 14 bases between. This CDR3 is 13 amino acids long. Germline V lookup: CDR1 SEHNR, CDR2 FQNEAQ (reference sequence). CDR3 loop: CASSSQGHYEQYF. The CDR3 DNA sequence: TGTGCCAGCTCTAGTCAGGGTCACTACGAGCAGTACTTC.

This clone was detected once. The gene calls are TRBV18 and TRBJ2-5; D perhaps matches TRBD1 (6 bases). The germline CDR1 and CDR2 sequences are KGHSH and LQKENI. The V gene lost 3 bases and the J gene lost 2 bases, with 7 bases spanning the gap. CDR3 length: 13 residues. This CDR3 reads CASSPTGQETQYF. The DNA of the CDR3 is TGTGCCAGCTCACCTACAGGGCAAGAGACCCAGTACTTC. Full variable domain (missing parts from reference TRBV18 and TRBJ2-5): NAGVMQNPRHLVRRRGQEARLRCSPMKGHSHVYWYRQLPEEGLKFMVYLQKENIIDESGMPKERFSAEFPKEGPSILRIQQVVRGDSAAYFCASSPTGQETQYFGPGTRLLVL.

CDR3 bases: TGTGCCTGGAGTCTACGGAGCGGGGGGGCGAACGAGCAGTACTTC. The encoded protein is CAWSLRSGGANEQYF. This chain connects TRBV30 to TRBJ2-7; 10 bases are shared with TRBD2. V lost 2 bases to trimming and J lost 5 bases; unmatched junction nucleotides: 9. Germline loops: CDR1 GTSNPN, CDR2 SVGIG (reference sequence). This CDR3 has 15 residues.

The chain carries TRBV3-1 (or the pseudogene TRBV3-2) and TRBJ2-7, with D possibly matching TRBD1 (6 bases). CDR1 and CDR2 from the germline V gene are LGHDT and YNNKEL (reference sequence). The ends were cut back, 2 bases at V and 3 bases at J, with 14 bases in the middle. This CDR3 has 15 amino acids. The CDR3 DNA reads TGTGCCAGCAGCCAACTTCTGGGACACAGCTACGAGCAGTACTTC. This encodes CASSQLLGHSYEQYF.

The CDR3 here is CASSLGQVNTEAFF. Written as DNA, the CDR3 is TGTGCCAGCAGCTTAGGACAGGTGAACACTGAAGCTTTCTTT. This chain uses TRBV5-4 with TRBJ1-1; TRBD1 agrees at 7 bases. The germline V gene has CDR1 SGHNT and CDR2 YYREEE (reference sequence). V gave up 2 bases and J gave up 0 bases; unmatched junction bases: 1. CDR3 length: 14 residues.

J is TRBJ2-3 and V is TRBV4-1; 7 bases match TRBD1. The junction had 10 bases not matched to a gene; V was cut back by 0 bases and J by 10 bases. Per the germline V gene, CDR1 is MGHRA and CDR2 is YSYEKL. This CDR3 has 15 amino acids. CDR3 region: CASSQDQAGQASQYF. CDR3 coding DNA: TGCGCCAGCAGCCAAGACCAAGCCGGACAGGCGTCGCAGTATTTT.

The gene calls are TRBV25-1 and TRBJ1-1; 8 positions match TRBD1. Germline V gene data show CDR1 as MGHDK and CDR2 as SYGVNS. The CDR3 contains 11 residues. The V segment lost 6 bases and the J segment 6 bases; nucleotides outside the gene matches: 0. The CDR3 loop is CASRQGAEAFF. The CDR3 nucleotides read TGTGCCAGCAGACAGGGGGCTGAAGCTTTCTTT.

The V gene is TRBV5-1, the J gene TRBJ1-4, with D hard to call. Trimming shortened V by 0 bases and J by 5 bases, and 8 bases separated the two germline ends. Looked up from germline, CDR1 is SGHRS and CDR2 is YFSETQ. This CDR3 spans 14 amino acids. CDR3 loop: CASSLVEMNEKLFF. In DNA form, the CDR3 reads TGCGCCAGCAGCTTGGTAGAAATGAATGAAAAACTGTTTTTT.

The chain carries TRBV28 and TRBJ1-5, with 10 bases lining up with TRBD1. Germline V gives CDR1 MDHEN, CDR2 SYDVKM. The CDR3 consists of 18 residues. With 4 bases clipped from V and 3 bases from J, the junction kept 12 bases outside the gene matches. The CDR3 nucleotides read TGTGCCAGCAGTTCATCGGCCGGGACAGGGGCGTTCAATCAGCCCCAGCATTTT. Its translation: CASSSSAGTGAFNQPQHF.

The chain links TRBV13 to TRBJ2-1; the D is unclear. Germline V gene data show CDR1 as PRHDT and CDR2 as FYEKMQ (reference sequence). The germline V and J ends were trimmed by 0 bases and 0 bases, with 6 bases remaining between them. The CDR3 has 15 residues. This CDR3 reads CASSLGYGSYNEQFF. In DNA form, the CDR3 reads TGTGCCAGCAGCTTAGGGTACGGCTCCTACAATGAGCAGTTCTTC.

This chain connects TRBV7-2 to TRBJ1-2, with TRBD1 as a possible D gene (5 bases). The ends were cut back, 4 bases at V and 6 bases at J, with 12 bases in the middle. This CDR3 region has 13 residues. Germline CDR1 is SGHTA and CDR2 is FQGNSA. Written as DNA, the CDR3 is TGTGCCAGCAGCTCGTACGGGACCGATGGCTACACCTTC. This codes for CASSSYGTDGYTF.

V and J are TRBV27 and TRBJ2-7, with 8 bases lining up with TRBD1. The CDR3 covers 15 residues. After removal of 5 bases from V and 3 bases from J, the junction contained 9 bases not matched to a gene. Germline CDR1 and CDR2: MNHEY and SMNVEV (reference sequence). This chain's CDR3 is CASSRRGQGSYEQYF. The CDR3 DNA sequence: TGTGCCAGCAGTCGCCGTGGACAGGGAAGCTACGAGCAGTACTTC.

The rearrangement joins TRBV24-1 to TRBJ2-5; no clear D gene. Germline V CDR1 and CDR2: KGHDR, SFDVKD. The CDR3 consists of 16 residues. The V end lost 4 bases, the J end lost 0 bases, and 14 bases lay between the germline ends. CDR3 sequence reads: CATSDARLYNQETQYF. The CDR3 nucleotides read TGTGCCACCAGTGACGCCCGACTGTACAACCAAGAGACCCAGTACTTC.

The rearrangement joins TRBV28 to TRBJ2-7; 9 bases line up with TRBD1. V shed 2 bases, J shed 2 bases, and the junction held 7 bases outside the gene matches. CDR1 and CDR2 (germline): MDHEN, SYDVKM. The CDR3 extends over 16 amino acids. CDR3 sequence: CASSLPGQGPTYEQYF. The CDR3 DNA is TGTGCCAGCAGTTTACCGGGACAGGGACCTACCTACGAGCAGTACTTC.

The chain uses TRBV2 and TRBJ2-3; 13 bases align to TRBD2. Unmatched junction bases numbered 12, after V lost 7 bases and J lost 8 bases. The CDR3 extends over 16 amino acids. Germline CDR1 and CDR2: SNHLY and FYNNEI. DNA for the CDR3: TGTGCCAGCACCCTCCAGGGACTAGCGGGGAAAGGTACGCAGTATTTT. Translated, it gives CASTLQGLAGKGTQYF.

This clone was recorded once. The chain recombines TRBV7-6 with TRBJ1-4; D gene ambiguous. Germline loops: CDR1 SGHVS, CDR2 FNYEAQ. Trimming took off 3 bases at V and 5 bases at J, with 7 bases between the two ends. The CDR3 totals 13 residues. CDR3 region: CASSFAKNEKLFF. CDR3 bases: TGTGCCAGCAGCTTTGCTAAAAATGAAAAACTGTTTTTT.

This chain connects TRBV20-1 to TRBJ1-2; no clear D. CDR1 is DFQATT, CDR2 SNEGSKA, per germline (reference sequence). CDR3 length equals 10 residues. V dropped 3 bases and J dropped 4 bases, with 3 bases sitting between them. The CDR3 sequence: CSARIYGYTF. Here the CDR3 DNA reads TGCAGTGCTAGGATCTATGGCTACACCTTC.

The gene calls are TRBV5-6 and TRBJ1-5; D perhaps matches TRBD1 (5 bases). The germline V gene encodes CDR1 SGHDT and CDR2 YYEEEE. This CDR3 has 15 amino acids. V dropped 0 bases and J dropped 1 base, with 8 bases sitting between them. CDR3 loop: CASSLGQGSNQPQHF. CDR3 nucleotide sequence: TGTGCCAGCAGCTTGGGGCAGGGAAGCAATCAGCCCCAGCATTTT.